This entry is about one TCR beta chain. Its antigen target is currently unknown. Per-base quality was not reported, and no clone a single base away is much larger than it. Related bone marrow donors provided peripheral blood samples on the day of marrow donation. Peripheral blood and bone marrow mononuclear cells were isolated by Ficoll-Hypaque density centrifugation and cryopreserved. CDR1 and CDR2 (MNHNY, SVGAGI) derive from the germline V gene (reference sequence). CDR3 length: 16 amino acids, cysteine to phenylalanine. The sequence is cut down to CDR3 DNA, 48 bases in frame from base 1. Trimming leaves V shorter by 5 bases and J shorter by 5 bases, with the junction holding 11 bases beyond the gene matches. This entry comes from a study of T cells after posttransplantation cyclophosphamide (dated by TCRdb to 2016 to 2017). Looking at the study overall: Using TRB sequencing, the study followed how the T cell repertoire reconstituted after myeloablative bone marrow transplantation in which posttransplantation cyclophosphamide served as GVHD prophylaxis. Because TRA and TRB clonality correlated tightly in 9 samples, the subsequent TCR analyses were limited to TRB only. Antigen receptor sequencing was done on samples from 35 to 45 PTCy-treated patients and from over 15 related bone marrow donors of those patients. Blood from every one of the roughly 35 PTCy patients who had 1-year posttransplant specimens underwent TRB sequencing. TRB sequencing was also done on up to about 3 additional blood samples from 2 to 5.2 years after transplant in 3 patients, and on pretransplant blood from 4 patients. Public TRB sequences were compared against a database of over 3,000 sequences linked to responses to pathogens, tumor antigens, self-antigens and alloantigens.

TRB sequencing used genomic DNA with the immunoSEQ assay at survey resolution or the hsTCRB kit. Turning to the authors' computational methods: The immunoSEQ software handled initial read processing, and the LymphoSeq R package was used for repertoire analyses. For each TRB dataset, clonality was calculated as 1 minus normalized Shannon entropy, and the Gini coefficient was computed as well. To infer phenotypes in unsorted samples, TRB sequences from sorted subsets of the recipient or donor were mapped onto the unsorted samples of the same recipient. The source is immuneACCESS, and TCRdb retained only in-frame sequences with V and J called. Part of the clones is not carried over; for the studies checked, unresolved V genes explain less than half of this, and the remainder is unexplained. The DNA gave D and trimming, while V, J and clone size come from that table. The sample records tens of thousands of clones, about 93% of which are singletons. The ten largest make up about 3.2% of the sample.

Broader findings and caveats from the paper: Donor-recipient similarity was low at 1-2 months but rose over the first year, and later blood repertoires were often dominated by donor CD8+ memory clones. Across the approximately 46 patients, TRB clonality was highly associated with recipient CMV seropositivity and CMV reactivation, and diversity with PTCy was similar to that in the CNI/methotrexate controls. The TRB repertoires of T cells infiltrating skin or the GI tract showed only limited overlap with the TRB repertoires found in blood.

Material for sequencing was PBMCs. The sequence was obtained from a woman aged 30 to 39 in good health and a related stem cell transplant donor. The chain couples TRBV6-6 to TRBJ1-2, with 10 middle bases fitting TRBD1. The DNA sequence follows: TGTGCCAGCAGTACTACACCGGGACAGGGGACGTATGGCTACACCTTC. Its protein reads: CASSTTPGQGTYGYTF.